These T cell receptor beta chains were read from a single sample in a study of control samples from healthy donors and cancer patients. Only in-frame clones appear in the TCRdb table, and some are missing; sequencing was by immunoSEQ multiplex PCR. The sample comprises around 100,000 clones, roughly 84% of which are singletons, and over 15% rests with the top ten. Sequenced material: blood. Receptors originate from a woman aged 45-59 years in good health. The CDR3 runs from the conserved cysteine through the conserved F or W. Each record gives: clone size, V gene, D gene, J gene, CDR3 DNA, CDR3 protein. The D gene is left open where the match is weak. Some rows mark clone size as missing; the rest say once, few, many or name a class of expanded clone.

clone_size: .; v_call: TRBV27; d_call: .; j_call: TRBJ1-4; cdr3_nt: TGTGCCAGCATGCCGACGTCAACTAATGAAAAACTGTTTTTT; cdr3_aa: CASMPTSTNEKLFF
clone_size: .; v_call: TRBV7-2; d_call: .; j_call: TRBJ2-3; cdr3_nt: TGTGCCAGCAGCTTAGAGGCCCCGGGAGCCACAGATACGCAGTATTTT; cdr3_aa: CASSLEAPGATDTQYF
clone_size: once; v_call: TRBV19; d_call: .; j_call: TRBJ1-1; cdr3_nt: TGTGCCACCCGAGGGTGGACAGCTCTGAACACTGAAGCTTTCTTT; cdr3_aa: CATRGWTALNTEAFF
clone_size: .; v_call: TRBV6-2/TRBV6-3; d_call: .; j_call: TRBJ2-2; cdr3_nt: TGTGCCAGCAGCCCTAAGCGGGTAGCGAACACCGGGGAGCTGTTTTTT; cdr3_aa: CASSPKRVANTGELFF
clone_size: once; v_call: TRBV3-1/TRBV3-2; d_call: .; j_call: TRBJ1-2; cdr3_nt: TGTGCCAGCAGCCAGGTACAGGGCCCCTTCTATGGCTACACCTTC; cdr3_aa: CASSQVQGPFYGYTF
clone_size: once; v_call: TRBV7-6; d_call: TRBD1; j_call: TRBJ2-3; cdr3_nt: TGTGCCAGCAGCTTGACAGGGGCAGATACGCAGTATTTT; cdr3_aa: CASSLTGADTQYF
clone_size: .; v_call: TRBV19; d_call: .; j_call: TRBJ1-2; cdr3_nt: TGTGCCAGTAGTATAGGGAGGCAGTTCCCCTATGGCTACACCTTC; cdr3_aa: CASSIGRQFPYGYTF
clone_size: many; v_call: TRBV18; d_call: TRBD1; j_call: TRBJ1-4; cdr3_nt: TGTGCCAGCTCACCAGAGAGTCCGGGACAGGGAGGACTGTTTTTT; cdr3_aa: CASSPESPGQGGLFF
clone_size: .; v_call: TRBV27; d_call: TRBD1; j_call: TRBJ1-5; cdr3_nt: TGTGCCAGCAGTTTAGCCGGGACAGGGGTACGTCAGCCCCAGCATTTT; cdr3_aa: CASSLAGTGVRQPQHF
clone_size: .; v_call: TRBV30; d_call: .; j_call: TRBJ1-5; cdr3_nt: TGTGCCTGGAACGAATTTAGCAATCAGCCCCAGCATTTT; cdr3_aa: CAWNEFSNQPQHF
clone_size: .; v_call: TRBV27; d_call: .; j_call: TRBJ2-1; cdr3_nt: TGTGCCAGCAGTCGCGGATGGGCTGAGCAGTTCTTC; cdr3_aa: CASSRGWAEQFF
clone_size: .; v_call: TRBV21-1; d_call: .; j_call: TRBJ2-1; cdr3_nt: TGTGCCAGCAGCAAAGGGACGGACAAAGGGTTTCAGTTCTTC; cdr3_aa: CASSKGTDKGFQFF